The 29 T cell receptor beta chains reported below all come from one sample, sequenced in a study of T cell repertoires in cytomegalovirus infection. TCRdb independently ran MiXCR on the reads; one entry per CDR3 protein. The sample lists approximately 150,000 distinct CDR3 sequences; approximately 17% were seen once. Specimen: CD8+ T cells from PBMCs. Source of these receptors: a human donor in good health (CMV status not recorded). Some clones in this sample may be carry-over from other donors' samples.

In DNA form, the CDR3 reads TGTGCCAGCAGTTTATTTCCCAGGGAAATCTTCCTAAAACCTTATGGCTACACCTTC. Its protein product is CASSLFPREIFLKPYGYTF. The chain employs TRBV28 and TRBJ1-2; possible D gene TRBD1, 5 bases. There are 19 residues in the CDR3. In germline, CDR1 is MDHEN, CDR2 SYDVKM. Trimming shortened V by 1 base and J by 5 bases, and 26 bases separated the two germline ends.

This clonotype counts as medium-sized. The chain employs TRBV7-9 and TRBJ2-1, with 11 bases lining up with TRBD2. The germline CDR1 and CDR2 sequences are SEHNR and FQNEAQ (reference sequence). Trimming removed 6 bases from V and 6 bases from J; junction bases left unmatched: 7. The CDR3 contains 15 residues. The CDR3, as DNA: TGTGCCAGCAGGTCGGGACTAGCGGCCCTCAATGAGCAGTTCTTC. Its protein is CASRSGLAALNEQFF.

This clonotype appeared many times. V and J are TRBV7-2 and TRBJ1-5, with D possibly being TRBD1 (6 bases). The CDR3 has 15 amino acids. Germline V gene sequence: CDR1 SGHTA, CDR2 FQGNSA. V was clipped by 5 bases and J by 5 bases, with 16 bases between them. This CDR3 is CASSRTAGEYQPQHF. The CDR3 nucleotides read TGTGCCAGCAGCCGAACGGCAGGGGAGTATCAGCCCCAGCATTTT.

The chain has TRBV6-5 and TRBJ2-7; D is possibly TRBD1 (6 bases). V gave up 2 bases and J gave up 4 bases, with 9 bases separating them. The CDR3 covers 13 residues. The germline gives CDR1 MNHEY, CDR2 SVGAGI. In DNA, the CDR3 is TGTGCCAGCAGTTACCGGGACACTTACGAGCAGTACTTC. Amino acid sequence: CASSYRDTYEQYF.

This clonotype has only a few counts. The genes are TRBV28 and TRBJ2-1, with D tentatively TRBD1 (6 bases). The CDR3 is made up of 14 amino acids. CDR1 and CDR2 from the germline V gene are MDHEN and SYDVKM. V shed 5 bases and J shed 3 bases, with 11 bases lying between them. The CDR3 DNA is TGTGCCAGCAGTGACCGGGACAACTACAATGAGCAGTTCTTC. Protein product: CASSDRDNYNEQFF.

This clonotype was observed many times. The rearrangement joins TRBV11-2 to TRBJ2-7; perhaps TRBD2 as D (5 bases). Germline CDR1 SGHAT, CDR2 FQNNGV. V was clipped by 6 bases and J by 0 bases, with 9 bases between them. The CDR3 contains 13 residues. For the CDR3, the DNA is TGTGCCAGCAGTCAAGCGGACTCCTACGAGCAGTACTTC. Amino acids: CASSQADSYEQYF.

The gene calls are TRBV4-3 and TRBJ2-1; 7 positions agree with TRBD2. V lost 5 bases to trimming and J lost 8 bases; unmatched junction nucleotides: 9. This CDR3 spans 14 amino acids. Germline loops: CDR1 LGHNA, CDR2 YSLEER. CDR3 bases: TGCGCCAGCAGCGCGGGAGCAGGGAAGTATGAGCAGTTCTTC. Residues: CASSAGAGKYEQFF.

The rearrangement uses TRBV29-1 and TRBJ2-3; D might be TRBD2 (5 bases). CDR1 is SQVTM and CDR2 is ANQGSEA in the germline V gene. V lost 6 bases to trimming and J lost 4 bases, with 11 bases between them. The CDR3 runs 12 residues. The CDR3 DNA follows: TGCAGCGTCCCCTTTAGCGCAGATACGCAGTATTTT. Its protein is CSVPFSADTQYF.

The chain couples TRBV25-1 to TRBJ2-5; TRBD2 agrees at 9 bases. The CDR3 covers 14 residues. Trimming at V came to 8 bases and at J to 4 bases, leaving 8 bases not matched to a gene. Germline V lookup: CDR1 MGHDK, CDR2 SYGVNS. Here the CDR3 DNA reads TGTGCCAGCCTCCCGACTAGCGGCCTAGAGACCCAGTACTTC. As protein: CASLPTSGLETQYF.

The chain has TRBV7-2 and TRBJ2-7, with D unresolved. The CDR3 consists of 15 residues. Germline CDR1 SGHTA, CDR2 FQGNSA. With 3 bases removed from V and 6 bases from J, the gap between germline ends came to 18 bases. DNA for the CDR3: TGTGCCAGCAGCTTCGACCCCTCTGCGCGAGCCGAGCAGTACTTC. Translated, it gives CASSFDPSARAEQYF. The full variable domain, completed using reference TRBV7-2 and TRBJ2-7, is GAGVSQSPSNKVTEKGKDVELRCDPISGHTALYWYRQSLGQGLEFLIYFQGNSAPDKSGLPSDRFSAERTGGSVSTLTIQRTQQEDSAVYLCASSFDPSARAEQYFGPGTRLTVT.

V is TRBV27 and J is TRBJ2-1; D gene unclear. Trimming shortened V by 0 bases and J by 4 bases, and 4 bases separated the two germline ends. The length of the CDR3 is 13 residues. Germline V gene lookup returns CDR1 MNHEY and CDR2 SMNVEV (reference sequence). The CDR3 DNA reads TGTGCCAGCAGTTTATCGACTTACAATGAGCAGTTCTTC. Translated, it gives CASSLSTYNEQFF.

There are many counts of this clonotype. The CDR3 reads CASSLSGGQYEQYF. CDR3 bases: TGTGCCAGCAGCCTCAGCGGGGGTCAGTACGAGCAGTACTTC. The V call is TRBV7-2, the J call TRBJ2-7; 8 nucleotides match TRBD2. The CDR3 extends over 14 amino acids. V lost 5 bases, J lost 4 bases, and 7 bases stayed unmatched. CDR1 is SGHTA and CDR2 is FQGNSA in the germline V gene. Based on the CDR3 plus reference TRBV7-2 and TRBJ2-7, the full variable domain is GAGVSQSPSNKVTEKGKDVELRCDPISGHTALYWYRQSLGQGLEFLIYFQGNSAPDKSGLPSDRFSAERTGGSVSTLTIQRTQQEDSAVYLCASSLSGGQYEQYFGPGTRLTVT.

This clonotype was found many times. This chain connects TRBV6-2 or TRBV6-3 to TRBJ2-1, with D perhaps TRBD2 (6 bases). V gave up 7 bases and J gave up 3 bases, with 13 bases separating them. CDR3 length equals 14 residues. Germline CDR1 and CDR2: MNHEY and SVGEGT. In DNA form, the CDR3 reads TGTGCCAGCACCCTTAGCGGAGTCTACAATGAGCAGTTCTTC. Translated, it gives CASTLSGVYNEQFF.

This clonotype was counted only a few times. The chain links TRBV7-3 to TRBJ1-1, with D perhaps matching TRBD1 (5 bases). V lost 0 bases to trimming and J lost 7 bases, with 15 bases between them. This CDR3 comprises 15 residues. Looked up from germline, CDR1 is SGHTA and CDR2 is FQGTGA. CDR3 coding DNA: TGTGCCAGCAGCTTAACGTTTAGGGGCCAGGATGAAGCTTTCTTT. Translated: CASSLTFRGQDEAFF.

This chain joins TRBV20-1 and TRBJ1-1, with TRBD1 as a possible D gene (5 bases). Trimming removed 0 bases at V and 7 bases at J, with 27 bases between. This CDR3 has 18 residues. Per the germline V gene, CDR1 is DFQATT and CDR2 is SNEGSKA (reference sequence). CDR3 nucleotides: TGCAGTGCTAGAGATCGAATGGGAAGGGGTAATAGCGGCGGTGAAGCTTTCTTT. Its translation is CSARDRMGRGNSGGEAFF.

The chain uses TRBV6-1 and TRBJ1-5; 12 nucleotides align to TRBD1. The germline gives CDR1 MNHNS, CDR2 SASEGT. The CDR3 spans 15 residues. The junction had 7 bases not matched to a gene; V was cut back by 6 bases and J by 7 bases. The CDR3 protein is CASRAGTGGRQPQHF. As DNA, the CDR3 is TGTGCCAGCAGGGCCGGGACAGGGGGCCGGCAGCCCCAGCATTTT.

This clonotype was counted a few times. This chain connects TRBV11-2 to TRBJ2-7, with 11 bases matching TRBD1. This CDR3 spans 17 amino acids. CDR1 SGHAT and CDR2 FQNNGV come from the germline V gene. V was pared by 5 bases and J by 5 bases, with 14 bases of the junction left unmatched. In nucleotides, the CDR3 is TGTGCCAGCAGCCTAAACCCCAGGACAGGGGGCGTCCACGAGCAGTACTTC. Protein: CASSLNPRTGGVHEQYF.

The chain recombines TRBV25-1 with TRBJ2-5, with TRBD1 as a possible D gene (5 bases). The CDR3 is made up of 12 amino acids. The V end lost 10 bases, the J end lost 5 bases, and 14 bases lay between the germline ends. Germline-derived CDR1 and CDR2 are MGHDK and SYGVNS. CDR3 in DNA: TGTGCCACCAAAGGGGCCCCGGAGACCCAGTACTTC. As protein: CATKGAPETQYF.

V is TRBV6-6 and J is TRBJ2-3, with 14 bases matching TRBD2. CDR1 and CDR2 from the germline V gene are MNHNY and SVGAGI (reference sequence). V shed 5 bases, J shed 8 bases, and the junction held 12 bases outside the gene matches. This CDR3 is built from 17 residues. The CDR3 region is CASSPVGTSGSGSTQYF. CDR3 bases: TGTGCCAGCAGTCCCGTCGGGACTAGCGGGAGTGGTAGTACGCAGTATTTT.

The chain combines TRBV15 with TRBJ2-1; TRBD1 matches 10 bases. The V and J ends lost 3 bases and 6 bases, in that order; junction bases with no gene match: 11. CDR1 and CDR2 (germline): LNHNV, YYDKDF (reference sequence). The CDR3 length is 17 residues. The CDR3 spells CATSSPGQGVMGNEQFF. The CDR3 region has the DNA TGTGCCACCAGCAGTCCTGGACAGGGGGTGATGGGCAATGAGCAGTTCTTC.

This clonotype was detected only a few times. Written as DNA, the CDR3 is TGCAGCGTTGGGAACAGGGATACCGGGGAGCTGTTTTTT. Translated: CSVGNRDTGELFF. This sequence joins TRBV29-1 and TRBJ2-2; maybe TRBD1 (6 bases). The CDR3 consists of 13 residues. Between the trimmed V and J ends, which lost 4 bases and 5 bases, there was a span of 11 bases. CDR1 and CDR2 from the germline V gene are SQVTM and ANQGSEA.

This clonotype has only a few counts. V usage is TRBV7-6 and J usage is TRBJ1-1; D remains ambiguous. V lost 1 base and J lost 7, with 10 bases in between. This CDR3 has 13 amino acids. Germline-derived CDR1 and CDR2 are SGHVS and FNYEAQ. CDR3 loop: CASSLGEEIEAFF. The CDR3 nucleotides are TGTGCCAGCAGCTTAGGCGAAGAAATTGAAGCTTTCTTT. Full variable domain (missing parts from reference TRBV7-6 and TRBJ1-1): GAGVSQSPRYKVTKRGQDVALRCDPISGHVSLYWYRQALGQGPEFLTYFNYEAQQDKSGLPNDRFSAERPEGSISTLTIQRTEQRDSAMYRCASSLGEEIEAFFGQGTRLTVV.

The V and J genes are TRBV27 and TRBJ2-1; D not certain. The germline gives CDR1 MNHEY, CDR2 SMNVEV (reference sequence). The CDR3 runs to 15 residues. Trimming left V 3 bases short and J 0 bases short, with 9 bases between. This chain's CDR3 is CASSFSPGSYNEQFF. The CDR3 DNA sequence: TGTGCCAGCAGTTTCTCTCCGGGCTCCTACAATGAGCAGTTCTTC.

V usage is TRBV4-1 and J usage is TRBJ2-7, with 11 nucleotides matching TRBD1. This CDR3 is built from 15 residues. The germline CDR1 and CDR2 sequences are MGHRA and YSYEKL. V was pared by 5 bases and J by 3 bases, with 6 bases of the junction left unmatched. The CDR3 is CASSRAGTGGYEQYF. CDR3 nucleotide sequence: TGCGCCAGCAGCAGAGCCGGGACAGGGGGCTACGAGCAGTACTTC.

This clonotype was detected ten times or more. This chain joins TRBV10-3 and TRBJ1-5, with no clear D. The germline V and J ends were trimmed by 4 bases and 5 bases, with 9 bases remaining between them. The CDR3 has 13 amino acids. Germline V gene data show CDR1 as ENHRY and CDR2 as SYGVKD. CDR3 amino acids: CAISVDTYQPQHF. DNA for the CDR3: TGTGCCATCAGTGTCGACACCTATCAGCCCCAGCATTTT.

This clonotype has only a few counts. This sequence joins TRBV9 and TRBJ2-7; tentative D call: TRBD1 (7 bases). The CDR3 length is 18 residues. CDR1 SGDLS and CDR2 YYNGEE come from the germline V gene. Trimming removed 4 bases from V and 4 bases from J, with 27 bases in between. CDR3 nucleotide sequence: TGTGCCAGCAGCTCACACCGTGGGGGGACAGAGACTCTTTACGAGCAGTACTTC. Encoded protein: CASSSHRGGTETLYEQYF.

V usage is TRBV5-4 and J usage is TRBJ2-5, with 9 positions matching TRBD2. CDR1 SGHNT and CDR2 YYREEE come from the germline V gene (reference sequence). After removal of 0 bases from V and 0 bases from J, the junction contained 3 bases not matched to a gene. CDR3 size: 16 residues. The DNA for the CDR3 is TGTGCCAGCAGCTTGGGGAGCGGGGGGCACCAAGAGACCCAGTACTTC. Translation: CASSLGSGGHQETQYF. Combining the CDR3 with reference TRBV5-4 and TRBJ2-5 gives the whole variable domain ETGVTQSPTHLIKTRGQQVTLRCSSQSGHNTVSWYQQALGQGPQFIFQYYREEENGRGNFPPRFSGLQFPNYSSELNVNALELDDSALYLCASSLGSGGHQETQYFGPGTRLLVL.

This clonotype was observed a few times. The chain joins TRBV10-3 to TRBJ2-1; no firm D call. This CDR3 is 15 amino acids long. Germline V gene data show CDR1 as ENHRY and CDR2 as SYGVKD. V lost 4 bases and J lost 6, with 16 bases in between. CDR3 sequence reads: CAISGDTRRVNEQFF. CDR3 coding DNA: TGTGCCATCAGTGGAGACACCCGACGGGTCAATGAGCAGTTCTTC.

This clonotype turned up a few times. The CDR3 protein is CSATSGGGNEQFF. The CDR3 bases are TGCAGTGCAACAAGCGGAGGGGGCAATGAGCAGTTCTTC. This chain links TRBV20-1 with TRBJ2-1; perhaps D is TRBD1 or TRBD2 (6 bases each). The CDR3 has 13 amino acids. Germline values: CDR1 DFQATT, CDR2 SNEGSKA (reference sequence). Trimming pared 6 bases from V and 6 bases from J, leaving 15 bases between.